This T cell receptor (beta chain) was obtained from a study of beta chain features in type 1 diabetes. V dropped 2 bases and J dropped 4 bases, with 12 bases sitting between them. This CDR3 comprises 14 residues. CDR1 and CDR2 (germline): SGHDT, YYEEEE. Details on this clone: Its antigen is unidentified.

The authors reverse transcribed all of the isolated RNA, so sequencing captured expressed TCRB transcripts. Using immunoSEQ multiplex PCR, the repertoire was profiled, and TCRdb retains in-frame clones only, with some absent. The table records 860,000 or so clones, 17% of them present only once. Study-wide results and limits: A possible short-template PCR bias applies equally to patients and controls.

The clonotype originates from a young woman in good health. The sequenced sample consisted of naive CD4+ T cells from blood. This chain uses TRBV5-6 with TRBJ1-2, with D unresolved. DNA for the CDR3: TGTGCCAGCAGCTTTGACAAGCGGCGCTATGGCTACACCTTC. It encodes CASSFDKRRYGYTF. Combining the CDR3 with reference TRBV5-6 and TRBJ1-2 gives the whole variable domain DAGVTQSPTHLIKTRGQQVTLRCSPKSGHDTVSWYQQALGQGPQFIFQYYEEEERQRGNFPDRFSGHQFPNYSSELNVNALLLGDSALYLCASSFDKRRYGYTFGSGTRLTVV.